Following are 19 T cell receptor beta chains from one sample sequenced in a study. Some clones are missing from TCRdb's copy, which holds only in-frame ones; the method was immunoSEQ multiplex PCR. The sample comprises some 70,000 clones, around 95% of which are singletons, and around 4.5% rests with the top ten. Sample: PBMCs. Every receptor here comes from a man between 35 and 55 years old with rheumatoid arthritis.

In its sample, this clone was seen once. This chain connects TRBV28 to TRBJ1-5; 10 bases fit TRBD1. Germline loops: CDR1 MDHEN, CDR2 SYDVKM. The CDR3 totals 15 residues. J lost 6 bases, V lost 6 bases, and 8 bases had no gene match. The CDR3 nucleotides read TGTGCCAGCAGCGTAGACAGGGGGCCCGTTCAGCCCCAGCATTTT. Residues: CASSVDRGPVQPQHF.

V usage is TRBV5-8 and J usage is TRBJ1-1; D is unresolved. CDR3 length: 13 amino acids. The V and J ends lost 2 bases and 1 base respectively, with 6 bases between them. Germline CDR1 and CDR2: SGHTS and YDEGEE. The CDR3 coding sequence is TGTGCCAGCAGCTTCGAATCGAACACTGAAGCTTTCTTT. Translation: CASSFESNTEAFF.

The chain carries TRBV5-4 and TRBJ2-2, with 7 bases matching TRBD1. CDR1 SGHNT and CDR2 YYREEE come from the germline V gene (reference sequence). Germline trimming cut 4 bases from V and 4 bases from J; bases unmatched to any gene: 7. The CDR3 spans 15 residues. The CDR3 DNA follows: TGTGCCAGCAGCCCAGGACAGGCAGGCACCGGGGAGCTGTTTTTT. Its protein product is CASSPGQAGTGELFF.

The chain employs TRBV7-9 and TRBJ1-2; D perhaps matches TRBD1 (6 bases). Germline loops: CDR1 SEHNR, CDR2 FQNEAQ (reference sequence). This CDR3 contains 16 residues. With 1 base removed from V and 1 base from J, the gap between germline ends came to 13 bases. CDR3 DNA sequence: TGTGCCAGCAGCTTAGAGACAGGTGCCTATAACTATGGCTACACCTTC. Its protein is CASSLETGAYNYGYTF.

This chain links TRBV19 with TRBJ1-6; 9 positions agree with TRBD1. Germline V gives CDR1 LNHDA, CDR2 SQIVND (reference sequence). CDR3 length: 15 amino acids. Unmatched junction bases numbered 4, after V lost 4 bases and J lost 6 bases. Here the CDR3 reads CASSRRDRANSPLHF. The DNA for the CDR3 is TGTGCCAGTAGTAGGCGGGACAGGGCTAATTCACCCCTCCACTTT.

This rearrangement joins TRBV7-9 to TRBJ2-3, with 16 positions matching TRBD2. CDR1 and CDR2 from the germline V gene are SEHNR and FQNEAQ (reference sequence). V shed 4 bases and J 5 bases; nucleotides not matched to a gene: 3. The CDR3 has 16 amino acids. For the CDR3, the DNA is TGTGCCAGCAGCTCGGGACTAGCGGGGGGGCAAGATACGCAGTATTTT. Translation: CASSSGLAGGQDTQYF.

The chain joins TRBV19 to TRBJ1-5, with 10 bases identical to TRBD1. Trimming at V came to 6 bases and at J to 2 bases, leaving 7 bases not matched to a gene. The CDR3 is made up of 16 amino acids. CDR1 and CDR2 from the germline V gene are LNHDA and SQIVND (reference sequence). The CDR3 loop is CASSRDRGRGNQPQHF. The CDR3 coding sequence is TGTGCCAGTAGCCGGGACAGGGGAAGGGGCAATCAGCCCCAGCATTTT.

This chain joins TRBV24-1 and TRBJ2-3; 7 bases match TRBD2. The germline CDR1 and CDR2 sequences are KGHDR and SFDVKD. With 8 bases clipped from V and 5 bases from J, the junction kept 6 bases outside the gene matches. CDR3 length equals 13 residues. CDR3 sequence reads: CATTGGSQDTQYF. The CDR3 DNA sequence: TGTGCCACCACGGGCGGGAGTCAAGATACGCAGTATTTT.

J is TRBJ2-3 and V is TRBV6-6, with unresolved D. CDR1 and CDR2 from the germline V gene are MNHNY and SVGAGI (reference sequence). V lost 5 bases and J lost 5, with 20 bases in between. This CDR3 has 16 residues. CDR3 region: CASSRPPAELKDTQYF. The DNA for the CDR3 is TGTGCCAGCAGTAGGCCCCCAGCAGAGCTAAAAGATACGCAGTATTTT.

The chain employs TRBV9 and TRBJ1-2, with 8 bases that match TRBD1. Germline trimming cut 4 bases from V and 8 bases from J; bases unmatched to any gene: 13. Germline V gene lookup returns CDR1 SGDLS and CDR2 YYNGEE. CDR3 size: 15 residues. CDR3 sequence: CASSTPRTGIGGYTF. For the CDR3, the DNA is TGTGCCAGCAGCACTCCCAGGACAGGGATTGGCGGCTACACCTTC.

The chain carries TRBV9 and TRBJ2-1; a possible D gene is TRBD2 (5 bases). Looked up from germline, CDR1 is SGDLS and CDR2 is YYNGEE. The CDR3 is 18 residues long. The V end was cut by 0 bases, the J end by 0 bases, with 16 bases between. The CDR3 reads CASSVGTGRVSSYNEQFF. The CDR3 coding sequence is TGTGCCAGCAGCGTAGGGACTGGGCGGGTAAGCTCCTACAATGAGCAGTTCTTC.

The chain uses TRBV9 and TRBJ2-2, with TRBD1 identical over 7 bases. This CDR3 spans 14 amino acids. The J segment lost 8 bases and the V segment lost 3 bases, leaving 7 bases of the junction unmatched. Germline CDR1 and CDR2: SGDLS and YYNGEE. In nucleotides, the CDR3 is TGTGCCAGCAGCGGACAGGGAAGGAGTGGGGAGCTGTTTTTT. It specifies CASSGQGRSGELFF.

V and J are TRBV5-1 and TRBJ2-7, with D possibly being TRBD2 (6 bases). CDR1 is SGHRS and CDR2 is YFSETQ in the germline V gene. This CDR3 spans 13 amino acids. V shed 3 bases and J shed 3 bases, with 10 bases lying between them. CDR3 DNA: TGCGCCAGCAGCTATACTAGCTTCTACGAGCAGTACTTC. Amino acid sequence: CASSYTSFYEQYF.

The CDR3 bases are TGTGCCAGCAGCCCCGGATCCGGGACAGGGAGCGGCTACACTGAAGCTTTCTTT. This encodes CASSPGSGTGSGYTEAFF. The chain carries TRBV3-1 (or the pseudogene TRBV3-2) and TRBJ1-1; 9 bases agree with TRBD1. Germline CDR1 and CDR2: LGHDT and YNNKEL (reference sequence). The CDR3 covers 18 residues. The trim removed 4 bases at V and 3 bases at J, leaving 15 bases unmatched.

The rearrangement links TRBV5-1 to TRBJ2-7; tentative D call: TRBD1 (6 bases). CDR3 length: 15 residues. The germline V and J ends were trimmed by 4 bases and 1 base, with 15 bases remaining between them. Germline V gene sequence: CDR1 SGHRS, CDR2 YFSETQ. The CDR3 is CASSSVTGFSYEQYF. As DNA, the CDR3 is TGCGCCAGCAGCAGCGTTACAGGGTTTTCCTACGAGCAGTACTTC.

V gene TRBV3-1 (or the pseudogene TRBV3-2) combines with J gene TRBJ1-3; D is unresolved. Trimming stripped 3 bases from V and 4 bases from J, with 4 bases between. CDR1 LGHDT and CDR2 YNNKEL come from the germline V gene (reference sequence). CDR3 length: 12 residues. In DNA, the CDR3 is TGTGCCAGCAGCCAGGCCGGAAACACCATATATTTT. Its protein product is CASSQAGNTIYF.

This chain connects TRBV5-1 to TRBJ2-7; 10 bases agree with TRBD1. The germline gives CDR1 SGHRS, CDR2 YFSETQ. CDR3 size: 14 residues. With V trimmed by 4 bases and J by 2 bases, 3 bases remained unmatched. CDR3: CASSPGTGAYEQYF. The CDR3 nucleotides read TGCGCCAGCAGCCCCGGGACAGGGGCCTACGAGCAGTACTTC.

The V gene is TRBV18, the J gene TRBJ1-5; D ambiguous. Deletions cut 2 bases from V and 5 bases from J, with 16 bases between. The germline V gene has CDR1 KGHSH and CDR2 LQKENI. CDR3 length: 16 amino acids. CDR3 bases: TGTGCCAGCTCACCATTTCCGGGCCCGCCGCATCAGCCCCAGCATTTT. Protein: CASSPFPGPPHQPQHF. Full variable domain (outside the CDR3, taken from reference TRBV18 and TRBJ1-5): NAGVMQNPRHLVRRRGQEARLRCSPMKGHSHVYWYRQLPEEGLKFMVYLQKENIIDESGMPKERFSAEFPKEGPSILRIQQVVRGDSAAYFCASSPFPGPPHQPQHFGDGTRLSIL.

V is TRBV5-4 and J is TRBJ1-1; D is ambiguous. Germline lookup yields CDR1 SGHNT and CDR2 YYREEE (reference sequence). CDR3 length equals 16 residues. V shed 0 bases and J shed 1 base, with 13 bases lying between them. CDR3 amino acids: CASSLGLFSPNTEAFF. CDR3 nucleotides: TGTGCCAGCAGCTTGGGGCTGTTCTCCCCGAACACTGAAGCTTTCTTT.